A single sample is the source of the 25 T cell receptor beta chains below, sequenced in a study of blood T cell repertoires in COVID-19. Sequenced by immunoSEQ multiplex PCR; TCRdb stores in-frame clones only, minus some. The sample carries roughly 73,000 clones, roughly 84% recorded once. Input material: peripheral blood. These receptors were obtained from a woman aged 80 or over with active or convalescent COVID-19.

The chain employs TRBV29-1 and TRBJ2-7; TRBD2 matches 7 bases. Germline V CDR1 and CDR2: SQVTM, ANQGSEA. V was pared by 0 bases and J by 3 bases, with 8 bases of the junction left unmatched. The CDR3 is 15 amino acids. CDR3 sequence: CSVEDGASGDYEQYF. The CDR3 bases are TGCAGCGTTGAAGATGGGGCTAGCGGTGACTACGAGCAGTACTTC.

V gene TRBV24-1 combines with J gene TRBJ2-3; 8 nucleotides agree with TRBD2. Germline V gene sequence: CDR1 KGHDR, CDR2 SFDVKD. The V segment lost 5 bases and the J segment 1 base; nucleotides outside the gene matches: 13. The CDR3 has 18 amino acids. The CDR3 sequence is CATSAAPQGGGRTDTQYF. The CDR3 nucleotides read TGTGCCACCAGTGCCGCCCCCCAGGGCGGGGGGCGCACAGATACGCAGTATTTT.

The chain couples TRBV10-2 to TRBJ2-2; D might be TRBD1 (6 bases). The CDR3 has 17 residues. Germline V CDR1 and CDR2: WSHSY, SAAADI. Between the trimmed V and J ends, which lost 7 bases and 0 bases, there was a span of 18 bases. The CDR3 here is CASTSYGQSTNTGELFF. DNA for the CDR3: TGCGCCAGCACTAGCTACGGACAGTCAACGAACACCGGGGAGCTGTTTTTT.

The CDR3 reads CASSQGDLKETQYF. The CDR3 DNA follows: TGTGCCAGCAGTCAGGGGGACTTAAAAGAGACCCAGTACTTC. The chain links TRBV5-5 to TRBJ2-5; D might be TRBD1 (7 bases). Germline V gives CDR1 SGHKS, CDR2 YYEKEE (reference sequence). This CDR3 spans 14 amino acids. V was clipped by 5 bases and J by 3 bases, with 14 bases between them.

The genes are TRBV20-1 and TRBJ2-5; the match to TRBD2 covers 11 bases. Germline loops: CDR1 DFQATT, CDR2 SNEGSKA (reference sequence). This CDR3 is 16 amino acids long. With V trimmed by 3 bases and J by 1 base, 7 bases remained unmatched. This chain's CDR3 is CSASPSGGSLQETQYF. For the CDR3, the DNA is TGCAGTGCTAGTCCTAGCGGGGGGTCCCTCCAAGAGACCCAGTACTTC.

V is TRBV6-6 and J is TRBJ1-6, with D possibly matching TRBD1 (5 bases). Germline loops: CDR1 MNHNY, CDR2 SVGAGI (reference sequence). This CDR3 region has 16 residues. V was pared by 4 bases and J by 6 bases, with 16 bases between. The CDR3 nucleotides are TGTGCCAGCAGTTCACAGGATTCCCGATTTAATTCACCCCTCCACTTT. This sequence encodes CASSSQDSRFNSPLHF.

V and J are TRBV2 and TRBJ1-6; D not certain. The CDR3 covers 13 residues. With 6 bases removed from V and 3 bases from J, the gap between germline ends came to 6 bases. The germline V gene has CDR1 SNHLY and CDR2 FYNNEI. In nucleotides, the CDR3 is TGTGCCAGCAGGCCAGTCTATAATTCACCCCTCCACTTT. Translation gives CASRPVYNSPLHF.

The chain links TRBV7-3 to TRBJ2-3, with a possible D match to TRBD2 (6 bases). CDR1 and CDR2 (germline): SGHTA, FQGTGA. V dropped 2 bases and J dropped 0 bases, with 6 bases sitting between them. There are 14 residues in the CDR3. CDR3 in amino acids: CASSLAGSTDTQYF. The CDR3 nucleotides read TGTGCCAGCAGCTTAGCGGGGAGCACAGATACGCAGTATTTT.

The chain employs TRBV5-1 and TRBJ1-1; 8 bases map to TRBD1. V lost 3 bases to trimming and J lost 1 base; unmatched junction nucleotides: 11. The CDR3 length is 17 residues. Germline V gene data show CDR1 as SGHRS and CDR2 as YFSETQ. The CDR3 DNA is TGCGCCAGCAGCTCCAACATCGGACAGGGAGCGAACACTGAAGCTTTCTTT. It encodes CASSSNIGQGANTEAFF.

J is TRBJ2-3 and V is TRBV7-2; 9 nucleotides agree with TRBD2. The CDR3 totals 17 residues. The junction had 8 bases not matched to a gene; V was cut back by 0 bases and J by 4 bases. Germline CDR1 SGHTA, CDR2 FQGNSA. The CDR3 DNA reads TGTGCCAGCAGCTTAGCCGGCCGGCGGGGGGGGGCAGATACGCAGTATTTT. It encodes CASSLAGRRGGADTQYF.

J is TRBJ1-2 and V is TRBV27, with TRBD1 as a possible D gene (6 bases). Trimming stripped 2 bases from V and 6 bases from J, with 10 bases between. Germline lookup yields CDR1 MNHEY and CDR2 SMNVEV (reference sequence). This CDR3 region has 13 residues. The CDR3 nucleotides are TGTGCCAGCAGTTTAGGCAGGGGAAATGGCTACACCTTC. Protein product: CASSLGRGNGYTF.

The chain couples TRBV19 to TRBJ1-1; D perhaps matches TRBD1 (5 bases). The germline CDR1 and CDR2 sequences are LNHDA and SQIVND (reference sequence). Between the trimmed V and J ends, which lost 3 bases and 7 bases, there was a span of 21 bases. The CDR3 runs 16 residues. The chain's CDR3 is CASSISDSPGVSEAFF. The CDR3 DNA sequence: TGTGCCAGTAGTATTTCTGACAGTCCGGGGGTGAGTGAAGCTTTCTTT.

The V and J genes are TRBV4-3 and TRBJ1-6, with a tentative D call TRBD1 (6 bases). Trimming left V 0 bases short and J 10 bases short, with 13 bases between. Germline V CDR1 and CDR2: LGHNA, YSLEER. The CDR3 extends over 15 amino acids. The CDR3 spells CASSQDRGGQSPLHF. For the CDR3, the DNA is TGCGCCAGCAGCCAAGATAGGGGGGGGCAGTCACCCCTCCACTTT.

The genes are TRBV5-1 and TRBJ1-1, with a possible D match to TRBD1 (5 bases). V was cut by 4 bases and J by 1 base, with 17 bases left in between. The length of the CDR3 is 16 residues. CDR1 SGHRS and CDR2 YFSETQ come from the germline V gene. The CDR3 spells CASSPWGGNSNTEAFF. For the CDR3, the DNA is TGCGCCAGCAGCCCATGGGGGGGTAACTCGAACACTGAAGCTTTCTTT.

The CDR3 sequence: CASSLSGLSSYEQYF. Written as DNA, the CDR3 is TGTGCCAGCAGTTTAAGCGGTTTGAGCTCCTACGAGCAGTACTTC. This chain joins TRBV27 and TRBJ2-7, with a tentative D call TRBD2 (5 bases). V was clipped by 2 bases and J by 0 bases, with 11 bases between them. The CDR3 contains 15 residues. The germline V gene encodes CDR1 MNHEY and CDR2 SMNVEV (reference sequence).

The V gene is TRBV7-2, the J gene TRBJ2-1, with 11 bases fitting TRBD1. Germline V CDR1 and CDR2: SGHTA, FQGNSA. Trimming took 7 bases from V and 7 from J; bases not matched to a gene: 6. The CDR3 is 14 residues long. The CDR3 DNA follows: TGTGCCAGCACTGGGACAGGGGGACTAAATGAGCAGTTCTTC. Translated: CASTGTGGLNEQFF.

V usage is TRBV7-2 and J usage is TRBJ2-4, with 7 bases fitting TRBD1. The V and J ends lost 3 bases and 5 bases, in that order; junction bases with no gene match: 7. Germline CDR1 reads SGHTA; CDR2 reads FQGNSA. This CDR3 contains 15 residues. CDR3 in amino acids: CASSFNRDSQNIQYF. In DNA, the CDR3 is TGTGCCAGCAGCTTCAACCGGGACAGCCAAAACATTCAGTACTTC.

The V and J genes are TRBV9 and TRBJ2-1, with D possibly TRBD1 on 6 matching bases. The length of the CDR3 is 14 residues. V was trimmed by 0 bases and J by 7 bases, leaving 11 bases between them. Germline V gene sequence: CDR1 SGDLS, CDR2 YYNGEE. The DNA for the CDR3 is TGTGCCAGCAGCGTAGTTGGGGGCCAAAATGAGCAGTTCTTC. This sequence encodes CASSVVGGQNEQFF. Filled out from reference TRBV9 and TRBJ2-1, the complete variable domain reads DSGVTQTPKHLITATGQRVTLRCSPRSGDLSVYWYQQSLDQGLQFLIQYYNGEERAKGNILERFSAQQFPDLHSELNLSSLELGDSALYFCASSVVGGQNEQFFGPGTRLTVL.

The chain joins TRBV5-4 to TRBJ1-1; D perhaps matches TRBD1 (6 bases). The CDR3 is 14 amino acids. Germline-derived CDR1 and CDR2 are SGHNT and YYREEE (reference sequence). The V end lost 3 bases, the J end lost 8 bases, and 17 bases lay between the germline ends. This CDR3 reads CASSWVTGQKEAFF. In DNA, the CDR3 is TGTGCCAGCAGCTGGGTGACAGGACAAAAAGAAGCTTTCTTT.

The rearrangement uses TRBV7-2 and TRBJ1-1; possibly TRBD1 for D (6 bases). Trimming cost V 5 bases and J 0 bases, with 13 bases left between them. The CDR3 covers 15 residues. CDR1 and CDR2 from the germline V gene are SGHTA and FQGNSA. CDR3 DNA: TGTGCCAGCAGCGCGAAGGGGGATCTGAACACTGAAGCTTTCTTT. It encodes CASSAKGDLNTEAFF.

The chain links TRBV19 to TRBJ2-1; 9 bases match TRBD2. J lost 5 bases, V lost 4 bases, and 6 bases had no gene match. The CDR3 runs to 15 residues. Per germline, CDR1 LNHDA and CDR2 SQIVND (reference sequence). CDR3 region: CASSRRGGNHNEQFF. In DNA, the CDR3 is TGTGCCAGTAGTAGGCGGGGGGGCAATCACAATGAGCAGTTCTTC.

At least ten counts were recorded for this clone. J is TRBJ1-1 and V is TRBV13; 8 nucleotides agree with TRBD1. The CDR3 length is 15 residues. Trimming cost V 4 bases and J 6 bases; bases outside gene matches: 10. CDR1 and CDR2 (germline): PRHDT, FYEKMQ (reference sequence). CDR3 bases: TGTGCCAGCAGCTCCAGGACAGGGTCAATATCTGAAGCTTTCTTT. This codes for CASSSRTGSISEAFF.

The rearrangement links TRBV18 to TRBJ2-3, with 11 bases aligning to TRBD1. Trimming removed 1 base from V and 4 bases from J; junction bases left unmatched: 4. From germline, CDR1 is KGHSH and CDR2 LQKENI. This CDR3 contains 16 residues. CDR3 in DNA: TGTGCCAGCTCACCACTGGACAGGGGGCGAGCAGATACGCAGTATTTT. It encodes CASSPLDRGRADTQYF.

The V call is TRBV24-1, the J call TRBJ1-2; 7 bases line up with TRBD1. The length of the CDR3 is 15 residues. The germline V gene has CDR1 KGHDR and CDR2 SFDVKD. Trimming at V came to 2 bases and at J to 1 base, leaving 3 bases not matched to a gene. CDR3 sequence: CATSDSGQVNYGYTF. The CDR3 coding sequence is TGTGCCACCAGTGATTCCGGACAGGTTAACTATGGCTACACCTTC.

The rearrangement links TRBV27 to TRBJ2-1, with TRBD2 matching 13 bases. In germline, CDR1 is MNHEY, CDR2 SMNVEV (reference sequence). Trimming removed 6 bases from V and 5 bases from J; junction bases left unmatched: 7. There are 16 residues in the CDR3. CDR3 nucleotide sequence: TGTGCCAGCAGCCCACAACTAGCGGGGGGGAACAATGAGCAGTTCTTC. This translates into CASSPQLAGGNNEQFF.